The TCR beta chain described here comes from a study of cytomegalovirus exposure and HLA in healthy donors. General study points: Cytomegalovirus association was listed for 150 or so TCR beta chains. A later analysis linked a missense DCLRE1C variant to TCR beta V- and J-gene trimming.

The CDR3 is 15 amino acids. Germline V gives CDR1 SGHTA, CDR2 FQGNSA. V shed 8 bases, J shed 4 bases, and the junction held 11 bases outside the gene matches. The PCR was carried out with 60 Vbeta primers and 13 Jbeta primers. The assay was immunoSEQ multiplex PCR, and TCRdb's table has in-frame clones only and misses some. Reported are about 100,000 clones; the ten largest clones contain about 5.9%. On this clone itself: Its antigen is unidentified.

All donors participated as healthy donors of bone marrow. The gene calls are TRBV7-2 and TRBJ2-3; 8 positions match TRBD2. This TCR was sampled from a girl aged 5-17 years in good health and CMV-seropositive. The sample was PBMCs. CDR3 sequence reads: CASGTLGLAADTQYF. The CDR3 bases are TGTGCCAGCGGAACTCTAGGACTAGCTGCAGATACGCAGTATTTT.